Listed below are T cell receptor beta chains from one sample, sequenced in a study of shared clonotypes between healthy human individuals. The protocol was immunoSEQ multiplex PCR, while the TCRdb copy is restricted to in-frame clones and leaves out a portion. The table lists just over 2,000,000 clones, 90% to 95% of them singletons. The material sequenced was naive CD4+ T cells sorted from blood. The receptors here all came from a man aged 18 to 29 in good health. CDR3s include the opening cysteine and the closing phenylalanine or tryptophan. The D gene is left open where the match is weak. Expanded clones get a size class; other rows say once, few or many, or leave the size out.

size	V	D	J	CDR3	DNA
NA	TRBV2	TRBD1	TRBJ2-7	CASRAGTGTFSEQYF	TGTGCCAGCAGGGCCGGGACAGGGACTTTCAGCGAGCAGTACTTC
NA	TRBV27	NA	TRBJ1-5	CASTNPYSNQPQHF	TGTGCCAGCACCAACCCCTATAGCAATCAGCCCCAGCATTTT
NA	TRBV19	NA	TRBJ2-6	CASIGRGTGANVLTF	TGTGCCAGTATCGGCAGGGGCACGGGGGCCAACGTCCTGACTTTC
NA	TRBV6-5	TRBD1	TRBJ1-2	CASSYRGWGQTYGYTF	TGTGCCAGCAGTTACCGGGGCTGGGGACAGACCTATGGCTACACCTTC
NA	TRBV5-1	NA	TRBJ2-7	CASSASPGPPYEQYF	TGCGCCAGCAGCGCCTCGCCGGGACCACCCTACGAGCAGTACTTC
NA	TRBV6-1	NA	TRBJ1-5	CASSDDSVNQPQHF	TGTGCCAGCAGTGATGATTCCGTCAATCAGCCCCAGCATTTT
NA	TRBV2	TRBD1	TRBJ1-6	CASSEEGAVNSPLHF	TGTGCCAGCAGTGAAGAGGGGGCGGTGAATTCACCCCTCCACTTT
NA	TRBV5-1	NA	TRBJ2-3	CASSPRERTDTQYF	TGCGCCAGCAGCCCCCGGGAACGCACAGATACGCAGTATTTT
NA	TRBV19	TRBD1	TRBJ1-6	CASSITGQGGSPLHF	TGTGCCAGTAGTATAACAGGACAGGGTGGTTCACCCCTCCACTTT
NA	TRBV4-3	NA	TRBJ1-6	CASSQDWNSPLHF	TGCGCCAGCAGCCAAGACTGGAATTCACCCCTCCACTTT
NA	TRBV30	NA	TRBJ1-5	CAWSVPGQSNQPQHF	TGTGCCTGGAGTGTACCCGGGCAGAGCAATCAGCCCCAGCATTTT
NA	TRBV6-6	NA	TRBJ2-7	CAISVLRDSDYEQYF	TGTGCCATCAGTGTACTACGGGACTCAGACTACGAGCAGTACTTC
NA	TRBV30	NA	TRBJ1-2	CAWSPSQFNYGYTF	TGTGCCTGGAGTCCCTCACAGTTTAACTATGGCTACACCTTC
NA	TRBV2	NA	TRBJ1-5	CASRTQGRQPQHF	TGTGCCAGCAGAACCCAAGGGAGACAGCCCCAGCATTTT
once	TRBV10-3	NA	TRBJ1-2	CAIGGGVNYGYTF	TGTGCCATCGGGGGAGGGGTTAACTATGGCTACACCTTC
NA	TRBV7-2	NA	TRBJ2-3	CASSLRVEDTQYF	TGTGCCAGCAGCTTAAGGGTGGAAGATACGCAGTATTTT
NA	TRBV7-2	NA	TRBJ1-2	CASSLVQGCTF	TGTGCCAGCAGCTTAGTTCAGGGCTGCACCTTC
NA	TRBV19	TRBD2	TRBJ2-2	CASTLGGGRADTGELFF	TGTGCCAGTACCTTAGGCGGCGGGAGGGCCGACACCGGGGAGCTGTTTTTT
NA	TRBV6-1	NA	TRBJ1-6	CASRSGPNSPLHF	TGTGCCAGCAGATCCGGGCCGAATTCACCCCTCCACTTT
NA	TRBV18	NA	TRBJ2-7	CASALTGQQYEQYF	TGTGCCAGCGCCCTCACAGGACAGCAATACGAGCAGTACTTC
NA	TRBV4-1	NA	TRBJ1-4	CASSTAATNEKLFF	TGCGCCAGCAGCACAGCCGCAACTAATGAAAAACTGTTTTTT
once	TRBV18	NA	TRBJ1-4	CASSPPGVAANEKLFF	TGTGCCAGCTCACCACCGGGGGTTGCAGCTAATGAAAAACTGTTTTTT
NA	TRBV5-1	NA	TRBJ1-5	CASSLDPGNGQPQHF	TGCGCCAGCAGCTTGGACCCAGGGAATGGTCAGCCCCAGCATTTT
NA	TRBV6-1	NA	TRBJ1-1	CASSQGIVTEAFF	TGTGCCAGCAGTCAGGGGATAGTCACTGAAGCTTTCTTT
NA	TRBV4-3	TRBD2	TRBJ2-3	CASSQGGLAGARADTQYF	TGCGCCAGCAGCCAAGGGGGACTAGCGGGAGCTCGGGCAGATACGCAGTATTTT
NA	TRBV10-3	NA	TRBJ1-2	CAITGGQYGYTF	TGTGCCATCACCGGAGGGCAGTATGGCTACACCTTC
NA	TRBV27	TRBD1	TRBJ1-3	CASSNLGTAGNTIYF	TGTGCCAGCAGTAACCTAGGGACAGCTGGAAACACCATATATTTT
NA	TRBV28	TRBD1	TRBJ2-7	CASTTSPGQPYEQYF	TGTGCCAGCACCACCTCTCCGGGACAGCCTTACGAGCAGTACTTC
NA	TRBV19	TRBD1	TRBJ1-1	CASSIGETGLNTEAFF	TGTGCCAGTAGTATAGGGGAGACAGGGTTGAACACTGAAGCTTTCTTT
NA	TRBV10-3	NA	TRBJ2-5	CAISGSGAPETQYF	TGTGCCATCAGTGGATCGGGGGCCCCAGAGACCCAGTACTTC
NA	TRBV6-1	NA	TRBJ1-2	CASSAGSLDGYTF	TGTGCCAGCAGTGCAGGGTCCCTCGATGGCTACACCTTC
NA	TRBV28	NA	TRBJ2-7	CASSLAKLEQYF	TGTGCCAGCTCACTGGCAAAGCTCGAGCAGTACTTC
NA	TRBV25-1	NA	TRBJ2-3	CASSEPGLTDTQYF	TGTGCCAGCAGTGAACCGGGGCTCACAGATACGCAGTATTTT
NA	TRBV27	NA	TRBJ1-2	CASSTSTASLSYGYTF	TGTGCCAGCAGTACCTCGACAGCCTCCCTTTCCTATGGCTACACCTTC
NA	TRBV5-1	NA	TRBJ2-1	CASSSGTKNNEQFF	TGCGCCAGCAGCTCAGGGACCAAAAACAATGAGCAGTTCTTC
NA	TRBV5-1	TRBD1	TRBJ1-4	CASSSLGTGDEKLFF	TGCGCCAGCAGCTCACTCGGGACAGGAGATGAAAAACTGTTTTTT
once	TRBV18	TRBD1	TRBJ1-4	CASSPGTGTEKLFF	TGTGCCAGCTCACCTGGGACAGGTACTGAAAAACTGTTTTTT
NA	TRBV15	NA	TRBJ2-7	CATSRVNTGISYEQYF	TGTGCCACCAGCAGGGTTAATACAGGAATCTCCTACGAGCAGTACTTC
NA	TRBV12-1	NA	TRBJ2-7	CASSRTNYEQYF	TGTGCCAGCAGCCGGACGAACTACGAGCAGTACTTC
NA	TRBV11-2	NA	TRBJ1-2	CASSPRTADYGYTF	TGTGCCAGCAGCCCTCGGACGGCTGACTATGGCTACACCTTC
NA	TRBV7-9	TRBD2	TRBJ2-4	CASSPRTSGSAKNIQYF	TGTGCCAGCAGCCCTCGGACTAGCGGGAGTGCCAAAAACATTCAGTACTTC
NA	TRBV7-8	TRBD2	TRBJ2-7	CASSSSSGAYEQYF	TGTGCCAGCAGCTCCTCTAGCGGAGCCTACGAGCAGTACTTC
once	TRBV10-3	TRBD1	TRBJ1-5	CAISEGQGNQPQHF	TGTGCCATCAGTGAGGGACAGGGGAATCAGCCCCAGCATTTT
NA	TRBV5-5	NA	TRBJ1-1	CASSLTPLFGETEAFF	TGTGCCAGCAGCTTGACGCCTCTCTTTGGTGAAACTGAAGCTTTCTTT
NA	TRBV30	NA	TRBJ2-3	CAWSRGGGTDTQYF	TGTGCCTGGAGTAGGGGGGGAGGTACAGATACGCAGTATTTT
NA	TRBV19	NA	TRBJ2-1	CASSIDSDSVQVHYNEQFF	TGTGCCAGTAGTATAGACTCTGATAGCGTTCAAGTCCATTACAATGAGCAGTTCTTC
NA	TRBV7-2	TRBD1	TRBJ2-3	CASSFGETGGTDTQYF	TGTGCCAGCAGCTTCGGCGAGACAGGGGGAACAGATACGCAGTATTTT
NA	TRBV6-6	NA	TRBJ1-1	CASSFRGEAFF	TGTGCCAGCAGTTTCCGGGGTGAAGCTTTCTTT
NA	TRBV6-5	TRBD2	TRBJ2-2	CASSYGLAGTGELFF	TGTGCCAGCAGTTACGGACTAGCGGGCACCGGGGAGCTGTTTTTT
NA	TRBV7-2	TRBD1	TRBJ1-2	CASSQGTANYGYTF	TGTGCCAGCAGCCAGGGGACAGCAAACTATGGCTACACCTTC
NA	TRBV5-6	TRBD2	TRBJ2-1	CASSLRSSGGPTRQFF	TGTGCCAGCAGCCTCCGTTCTAGCGGGGGCCCAACACGGCAGTTCTTC